This entry lists 20 T cell receptor beta chains sequenced from one sample in a study of vaccination and CD4 T cells after COVID-19. Treatment denoted: roughly 10-day PBMC culture with coronavirus spike peptide pools or control peptides (ViraFEST assay). Their cognate antigens are unknown. Sequencing of cultured CD4+ T cell DNA used the Oncomine TCR Beta short-read assay. TCRdb re-derived calls from the PCR reads in MiXCR, one entry per CDR3 protein. The top ten hold roughly 12% of the sample, which has fewer than 15,000 distinct CDR3 sequences, under 65% seen once. Specimen: CD4+ T cells from blood, cultured in vitro. The receptors originated from a human donor who had recovered from COVID-19.

This clonotype was observed a handful of times. The rearrangement joins TRBV2 to TRBJ2-1; 7 nucleotides agree with TRBD2. V dropped 4 bases and J dropped 6; count of bases not matched to a gene: 9. The CDR3 consists of 15 residues. Per the germline V gene, CDR1 is SNHLY and CDR2 is FYNNEI. The CDR3: CASSGLQGGFNEQFF. CDR3 in DNA: TGTGCCAGCAGTGGTCTTCAGGGAGGGTTCAATGAGCAGTTCTTC.

The sample holds one count of this clonotype. The rearrangement uses TRBV30 and TRBJ1-2; TRBD1 is a possible D gene (5 bases). V shed 2 bases and J shed 9 bases, with 16 bases lying between them. CDR3 length equals 13 residues. Germline V lookup: CDR1 GTSNPN, CDR2 SVGIG (reference sequence). This CDR3 is CAWSNTREGSYTF. The CDR3 bases are TGTGCCTGGAGTAATACTAGGGAGGGGAGCTACACCTTC.

The V gene is TRBV10-1, the J gene TRBJ2-1, with TRBD2 matching 10 bases. V lost 0 bases and J lost 7; bases outside the gene matches: 6. The CDR3 covers 16 residues. Germline CDR1 and CDR2: WNHNN and SYGVQD (reference sequence). The CDR3 DNA reads TGCGCCAGCAGTGAGTCGACACTAGCGGGAAGGAATGAGCAGTTCTTC. Translation gives CASSESTLAGRNEQFF.

This clonotype is labeled as medium-sized. V usage is TRBV29-1 and J usage is TRBJ2-1, with 7 bases lining up with TRBD1. Per the germline V gene, CDR1 is SQVTM and CDR2 is ANQGSEA. Trimming removed 7 bases from V and 3 bases from J; junction bases left unmatched: 6. The CDR3 length is 13 residues. CDR3 nucleotide sequence: TGCAGCGCGGGACAGACAATCTACAATGAGCAGTTCTTC. This encodes CSAGQTIYNEQFF.

This clonotype was counted once. The CDR3 loop reads CAISVNDGGRGHEQYF. The CDR3 DNA follows: TGTGCCATCAGTGTGAACGACGGGGGCAGGGGGCATGAGCAGTACTTC. This chain connects TRBV10-3 to TRBJ2-7; 8 bases agree with TRBD1. The CDR3 totals 16 residues. V lost 4 bases and J lost 7; bases outside the gene matches: 15. Per germline, CDR1 ENHRY and CDR2 SYGVKD.

The chain recombines TRBV6-1 with TRBJ1-1, with D perhaps TRBD1 (6 bases). The CDR3 totals 13 residues. Trimming took off 5 bases at V and 5 bases at J, with 12 bases between the two ends. Germline CDR1 reads MNHNS; CDR2 reads SASEGT. This CDR3 reads CASSRGEWTEAFF. In DNA form, the CDR3 reads TGTGCCAGCAGTAGGGGGGAGTGGACTGAAGCTTTCTTT.

The chain uses TRBV7-9 and TRBJ2-3; the D gene is possibly TRBD2 (6 bases). The CDR3 spans 14 residues. Germline values: CDR1 SEHNR, CDR2 FQNEAQ (reference sequence). V was pared by 1 base and J by 3 bases, with 8 bases between. As DNA, the CDR3 is TGTGCCAGCAGCTTAGAGGGGAGGACAGATACGCAGTATTTT. Its translation is CASSLEGRTDTQYF.

CDR3 sequence reads: CSARPGQGSQPQHF. DNA of the CDR3: TGCAGTGCTCGTCCAGGACAGGGTTCACAGCCCCAGCATTTT. V usage is TRBV20-1 and J usage is TRBJ1-5, with 8 nucleotides matching TRBD1. CDR1 and CDR2 (germline): DFQATT, SNEGSKA (reference sequence). V was pared by 5 bases and J by 7 bases, with 10 bases of the junction left unmatched. The CDR3 covers 14 residues.

There are a few counts of this clonotype. The chain employs TRBV4-3 and TRBJ2-7, with D perhaps given as TRBD1 or TRBD2 (5 bases each). Germline CDR1 is LGHNA and CDR2 is YSLEER. The CDR3 has 14 residues. V shed 4 bases and J shed 2 bases, with 12 bases lying between them. The CDR3 DNA reads as TGCGCCAGCAGCCCCGGGACGGTGGCCTACGAGCAGTACTTC. Translating gives CASSPGTVAYEQYF.

V is TRBV20-1 and J is TRBJ2-7, with a possible D match to TRBD2 (6 bases). From germline, CDR1 is DFQATT and CDR2 SNEGSKA (reference sequence). This CDR3 has 14 residues. V lost 6 bases and J 3 bases, leaving 18 bases between the germline ends. CDR3 amino acids: CSAPWDLNRYEQYF. CDR3 sequence (DNA): TGCAGTGCCCCCTGGGACTTAAACCGCTACGAGCAGTACTTC.

A few counts support this clonotype. The V call is TRBV4-1, the J call TRBJ2-5, with 11 bases that match TRBD2. The CDR3 length is 15 residues. Germline CDR1 and CDR2: MGHRA and YSYEKL. The V segment lost 4 bases and the J segment 2 bases; nucleotides outside the gene matches: 3. The CDR3 spells CASSRGTSGQETQYF. The CDR3 DNA sequence: TGCGCCAGCAGCCGAGGGACTAGCGGACAAGAGACCCAGTACTTC.

The V gene is TRBV18, the J gene TRBJ2-3, with 9 positions matching TRBD1. Trimming removed 5 bases from V and 6 bases from J; junction bases left unmatched: 6. This CDR3 has 14 residues. Germline CDR1 reads KGHSH; CDR2 reads LQKENI. CDR3 nucleotide sequence: TGTGCCAGCTCAAGCACAGGGGGCGTCGATACGCAGTATTTT. Translated, it gives CASSSTGGVDTQYF. The full variable domain, its missing parts supplied by reference TRBV18 and TRBJ2-3, is NAGVMQNPRHLVRRRGQEARLRCSPMKGHSHVYWYRQLPEEGLKFMVYLQKENIIDESGMPKERFSAEFPKEGPSILRIQQVVRGDSAAYFCASSSTGGVDTQYFGPGTRLTVL.

In this sample, this clonotype turned up once. This chain uses TRBV9 with TRBJ2-3, with D possibly TRBD2 on 5 matching bases. V was pared by 4 bases and J by 5 bases, with 14 bases between. The CDR3 has 14 residues. The germline V gene encodes CDR1 SGDLS and CDR2 YYNGEE. The CDR3 DNA follows: TGTGCCAGCAGCATACTAGGGAATGGAGATACGCAGTATTTT. This translates into CASSILGNGDTQYF.

This clonotype was seen a handful of times. The chain links TRBV15 to TRBJ1-5; D not certain. V lost 0 bases, J lost 4 bases, and 7 bases lay in between. The CDR3 loop spans 14 amino acids. Germline V gene sequence: CDR1 LNHNV, CDR2 YYDKDF (reference sequence). In DNA form, the CDR3 reads TGTGCCACCAGCAGAGATGGGAGTAATCAGCCCCAGCATTTT. As protein: CATSRDGSNQPQHF.

This chain connects TRBV20-1 to TRBJ2-6; no clear D. V was shortened by 6 bases and J by 6 bases, with 6 bases between the two germline ends. Germline CDR1 DFQATT, CDR2 SNEGSKA (reference sequence). The CDR3 is made up of 11 amino acids. For the CDR3, the DNA is TGCAGTGCCGGGCCGGCCAACGTCCTGACTTTC. Its translation: CSAGPANVLTF.

The chain couples TRBV30 to TRBJ1-1; D not resolved. The CDR3 is 12 amino acids. Germline CDR1 GTSNPN, CDR2 SVGIG (reference sequence). Trimming pared 3 bases from V and 1 base from J, leaving 6 bases between. For the CDR3, the DNA is TGTGCCTGGAGGCGAAAGAACACTGAAGCTTTCTTT. This translates into CAWRRKNTEAFF.

This clonotype is labeled as medium-sized (0.01 to 0.1%). CDR3 coding DNA: TGTGCCTGGAGTGTCTGGGGGAACACAGATACGCAGTATTTT. Protein product: CAWSVWGNTDTQYF. The rearrangement uses TRBV30 and TRBJ2-3; D possibly matches TRBD1 or TRBD2 (5 bases each). Trimming shortened V by 0 bases and J by 2 bases, and 9 bases separated the two germline ends. The germline CDR1 and CDR2 sequences are GTSNPN and SVGIG (reference sequence). CDR3 size: 14 residues.

The chain carries TRBV7-6 and TRBJ1-5; maybe TRBD1 (5 bases). Germline values: CDR1 SGHVS, CDR2 FNYEAQ. Trimming left V 5 bases short and J 2 bases short, with 25 bases between. This CDR3 contains 19 residues. The chain's CDR3 is CASSHRQPRDRRGNQPQHF. The DNA of the CDR3 is TGTGCCAGCAGCCACCGCCAGCCCAGGGACCGGAGGGGCAATCAGCCCCAGCATTTT.

This clonotype was seen a handful of times. This rearrangement joins TRBV4-3 to TRBJ2-5; TRBD1 aligns across 9 bases. Germline lookup yields CDR1 LGHNA and CDR2 YSLEER. The CDR3 sequence is 17 residues long. V trimming: 0 bases; J trimming: 5 bases; junction bases outside the gene matches: 10. The CDR3 spells CASSQEPPGQGRETQYF. Here the CDR3 DNA reads TGCGCCAGCAGCCAAGAACCCCCGGGACAGGGAAGGGAGACCCAGTACTTC.

The chain has TRBV2 and TRBJ2-5; D may be TRBD1 or TRBD2 (6 bases each). The germline gives CDR1 SNHLY, CDR2 FYNNEI. V lost 8 bases to trimming and J lost 5 bases, with 15 bases between them. The CDR3 is 13 amino acids. As DNA, the CDR3 is TGTGCCAGCCGGAGACTAGGGGGGGAGACCCAGTACTTC. This codes for CASRRLGGETQYF. Variable domain in full (rest from reference TRBV2 and TRBJ2-5): EPEVTQTPSHQVTQMGQEVILRCVPISNHLYFYWYRQILGQKVEFLVSFYNNEISEKSEIFDDQFSVERPDGSNFTLKIRSTKLEDSAMYFCASRRLGGETQYFGPGTRLLVL.